This TCR beta chain was identified during a study of blood T cell repertoires in COVID-19 (dated by TCRdb to the early 2020s). Notes on the research overall: The collaborator samples originated in the United States, Italy and Spain and spanned the acute and convalescent phases of COVID-19. The dataset comprised deeply sampled blood TCRbeta repertoires from subjects exposed to, actively infected with, or recovered from COVID-19. A freely available public database, intended as a resource for researchers studying the immune response to SARS-CoV-2, is where the repertoires were released. The prospective study material was composed of cDNA or gDNA derived from T cells, B-cell-depleted T cells, or PBMCs. HLA class I and class II types, where available, came from metadata supplied by the sample provider rather than from assay-based typing. The sample metadata nearly always contained a de-identified subject ID, COVID-19 status, age in years and sex. The samples were drawn from two sources: the first 160 participants of the ongoing ImmuneRACE study, and 1,254 subjects contributed by 6 global collaborators.

TCRbeta CDR3 regions were amplified from genomic DNA by means of the immunoSEQ Assay, a bias-controlled multiplex PCR. In the source study's methods: Nucleated cell counts per sample were estimated from amplification of reference gene primers within the assay. To quantify the absolute abundance of each unique TCRbeta CDR3 rearrangement, sequence reads were collapsed and filtered. For each sample, productive Simpson clonality was calculated as the square root of Simpson's diversity index across productive rearrangements. Entries here come from immuneACCESS through TCRdb and include only in-frame sequences with V and J called. Some clones fail to appear in such tables; in the studies checked, an unresolved V gene covers under half of the shortfall, and the cause of the remainder is unknown. V, J and clone size are taken as reported in that table, and D and trimming were inferred from the DNA itself. The sample data list more than 300,000 clones, and 90% to 95% of these were observed just once. Approximately 4.1% of the sample comes from the top ten.

Participants in the prospective study were enrolled through a virtual design, were aged roughly 18 to 90 years, and lived in roughly 24 United States geographic areas. Cohort assignment in the prospective study relied on participant-reported clinical history from a screening survey and a study questionnaire. Exposed participants had been in contact, within 2 weeks of entering the study, with a person who had a PCR-confirmed or clinician-diagnosed case of COVID-19. Mobile phlebotomists in the prospective study collected whole blood, serum and a nasopharyngeal or oropharyngeal swab from every participant. Participants in the prospective study had the option to provide additional blood draws and questionnaires over a 2-month period. Before DNA extraction, blood samples from the prospective study were shipped at room temperature or frozen. The full study reports these points: The amount of clinical and demographic metadata varied by source and participant and was provided uncurated.

Note on this clone: Its antigen target is currently unknown. No qualities accompany the bases; no much larger clone lies one base away.

After removal of 5 bases from V and 0 bases from J, the junction retains 13 bases not matched to a gene. CDR1 and CDR2 were assigned from the germline V gene as SGHRS and YFSETQ. Measured from the cysteine to the phenylalanine, the CDR3 is 19 residues long. Only CDR3 DNA remains: 57 bases, in frame from the first base. Here the chain combines TRBV5-1 and TRBJ1-5; the junction holds 11 bases that match TRBD1. Sequenced material: PBMCs or T cells enriched from blood (not recorded which). The TCR was taken from a woman in her 30s who had been exposed to COVID-19. The CDR3 amino acid sequence is: CASSPGQGAFKGSNQPQHF. The sequence in DNA is TGCGCCAGCAGTCCAGGACAGGGGGCCTTCAAAGGTAGCAATCAGCCCCAGCATTTT.